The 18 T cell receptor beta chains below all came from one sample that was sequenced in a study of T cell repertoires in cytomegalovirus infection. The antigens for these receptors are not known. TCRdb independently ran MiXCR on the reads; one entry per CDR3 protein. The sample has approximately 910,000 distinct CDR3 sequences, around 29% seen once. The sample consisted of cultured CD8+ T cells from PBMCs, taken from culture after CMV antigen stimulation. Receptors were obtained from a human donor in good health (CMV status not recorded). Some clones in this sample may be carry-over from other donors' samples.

This chain's CDR3 is CASSLVDSGQGVNYGYTF. The CDR3 DNA is TGTGCCAGCAGCTTAGTCGACTCGGGACAGGGAGTTAACTATGGCTACACCTTC. J is TRBJ1-2 and V is TRBV7-2; 9 nucleotides agree with TRBD1. The length of the CDR3 is 18 residues. With V trimmed by 1 base and J by 1 base, 10 bases remained unmatched. Germline-derived CDR1 and CDR2 are SGHTA and FQGNSA.

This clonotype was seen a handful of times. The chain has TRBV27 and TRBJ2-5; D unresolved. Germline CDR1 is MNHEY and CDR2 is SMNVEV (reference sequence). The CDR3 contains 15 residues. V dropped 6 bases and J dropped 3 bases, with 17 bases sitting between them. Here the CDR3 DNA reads TGTGCCAGCAGCCCTTTTGTGGCGCCTAAAGAGACCCAGTACTTC. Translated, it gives CASSPFVAPKETQYF.

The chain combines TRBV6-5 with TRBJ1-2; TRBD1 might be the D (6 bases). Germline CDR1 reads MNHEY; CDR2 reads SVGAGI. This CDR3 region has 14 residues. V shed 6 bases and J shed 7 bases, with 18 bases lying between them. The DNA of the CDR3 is TGTGCCAGCAGCCTCGGGGCAGGGGTTCTTGGCTACACCTTC. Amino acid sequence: CASSLGAGVLGYTF.

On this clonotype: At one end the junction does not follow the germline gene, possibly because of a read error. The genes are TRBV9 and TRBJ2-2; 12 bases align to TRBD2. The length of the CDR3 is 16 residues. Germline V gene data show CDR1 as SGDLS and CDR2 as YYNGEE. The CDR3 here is CASSGLAGEFTGEQFF. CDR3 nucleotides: TGTGCCAGCAGCGGACTAGCGGGGGAGTTCACCGGGGAGCAGTTTTTT.

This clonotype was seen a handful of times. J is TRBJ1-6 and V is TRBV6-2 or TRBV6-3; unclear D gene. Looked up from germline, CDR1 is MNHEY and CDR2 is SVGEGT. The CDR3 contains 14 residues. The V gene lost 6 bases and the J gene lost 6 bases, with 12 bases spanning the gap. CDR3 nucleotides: TGTGCCAGCAGAAAAGATGGGAGTAATTCACCCCTCCACTTT. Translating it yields CASRKDGSNSPLHF.

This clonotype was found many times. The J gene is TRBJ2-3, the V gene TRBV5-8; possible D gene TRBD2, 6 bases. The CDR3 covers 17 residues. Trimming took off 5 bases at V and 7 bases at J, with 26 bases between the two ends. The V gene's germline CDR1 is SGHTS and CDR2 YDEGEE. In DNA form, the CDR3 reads TGTGCCAGCAGTTTTACCCTGGGGGAGGCCGCCTCTTATACGCAGTATTTT. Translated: CASSFTLGEAASYTQYF.

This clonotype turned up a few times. The CDR3 sequence is CASSFYRNDYEQYF. The CDR3 DNA reads TGTGCCAGCAGTTTTTACAGAAACGACTACGAGCAGTACTTC. This chain links TRBV27 with TRBJ2-7; unclear D gene. V was cut by 3 bases and J by 3 bases, with 12 bases left in between. This CDR3 has 14 residues. The V gene's germline CDR1 is MNHEY and CDR2 SMNVEV (reference sequence).

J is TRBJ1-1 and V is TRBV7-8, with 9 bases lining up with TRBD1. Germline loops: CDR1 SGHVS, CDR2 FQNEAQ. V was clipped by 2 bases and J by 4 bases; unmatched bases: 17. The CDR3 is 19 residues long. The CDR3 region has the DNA TGTGCCAGCAGCTTAAATGCTATACTGGACAGGGGCCTCGCCACTGAAGCTTTCTTT. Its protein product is CASSLNAILDRGLATEAFF.

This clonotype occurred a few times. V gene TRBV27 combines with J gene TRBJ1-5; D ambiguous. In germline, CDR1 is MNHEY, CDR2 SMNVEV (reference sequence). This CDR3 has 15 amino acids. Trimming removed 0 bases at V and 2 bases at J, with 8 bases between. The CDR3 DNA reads TGTGCCAGCAGTTTATCAGGGTTGGGCAATCAGCCCCAGCATTTT. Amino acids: CASSLSGLGNQPQHF.

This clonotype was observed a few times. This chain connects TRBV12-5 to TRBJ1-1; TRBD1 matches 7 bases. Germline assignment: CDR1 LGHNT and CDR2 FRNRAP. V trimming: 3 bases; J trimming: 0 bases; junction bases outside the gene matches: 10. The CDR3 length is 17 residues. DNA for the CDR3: TGTGCTAGTGGTTTCGGGACAGAGCATAATATGAACACTGAAGCTTTCTTT. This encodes CASGFGTEHNMNTEAFF.

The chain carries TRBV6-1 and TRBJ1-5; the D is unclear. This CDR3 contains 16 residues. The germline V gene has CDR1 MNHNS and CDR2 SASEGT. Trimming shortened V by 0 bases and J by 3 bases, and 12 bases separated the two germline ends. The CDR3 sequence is CASSEARGSSNQPQHF. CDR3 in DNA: TGTGCCAGCAGTGAAGCGCGAGGTTCCTCCAATCAGCCCCAGCATTTT.

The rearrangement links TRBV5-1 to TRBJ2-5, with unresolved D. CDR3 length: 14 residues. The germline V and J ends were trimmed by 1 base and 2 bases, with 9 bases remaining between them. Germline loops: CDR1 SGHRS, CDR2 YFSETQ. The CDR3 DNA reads TGCGCCAGCAGCTTGACAAGACCTCAAGAGACCCAGTACTTC. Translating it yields CASSLTRPQETQYF. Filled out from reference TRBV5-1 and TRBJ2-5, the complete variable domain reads KAGVTQTPRYLIKTRGQQVTLSCSPISGHRSVSWYQQTPGQGLQFLFEYFSETQRNKGNFPGRFSGRQFSNSRSEMNVSTLELGDSALYLCASSLTRPQETQYFGPGTRLLVL.

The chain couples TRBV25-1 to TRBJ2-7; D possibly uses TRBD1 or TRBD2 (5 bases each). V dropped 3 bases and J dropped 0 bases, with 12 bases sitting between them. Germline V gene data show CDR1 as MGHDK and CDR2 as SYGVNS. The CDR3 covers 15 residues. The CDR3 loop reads CASSDRGPVSYEQYF. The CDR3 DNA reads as TGTGCCAGCAGTGACCGGGGCCCTGTCTCCTACGAGCAGTACTTC.

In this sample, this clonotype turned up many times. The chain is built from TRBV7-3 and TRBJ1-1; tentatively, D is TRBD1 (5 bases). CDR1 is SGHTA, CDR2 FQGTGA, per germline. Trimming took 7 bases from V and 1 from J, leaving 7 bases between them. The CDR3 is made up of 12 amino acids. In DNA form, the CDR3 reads TGTGCCAGCACTGGGGGGAACACTGAAGCTTTCTTT. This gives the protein CASTGGNTEAFF.

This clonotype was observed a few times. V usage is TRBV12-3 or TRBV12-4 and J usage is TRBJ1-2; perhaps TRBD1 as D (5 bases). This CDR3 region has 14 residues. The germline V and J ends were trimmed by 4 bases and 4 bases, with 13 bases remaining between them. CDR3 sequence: CASSSLGTIYGYTF. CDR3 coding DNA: TGTGCCAGCAGTTCTCTCGGGACCATCTATGGCTACACCTTC.

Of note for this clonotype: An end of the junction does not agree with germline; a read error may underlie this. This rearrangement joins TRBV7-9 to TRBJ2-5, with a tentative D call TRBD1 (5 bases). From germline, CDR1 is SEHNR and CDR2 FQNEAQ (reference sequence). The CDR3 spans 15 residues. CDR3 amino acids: CASSQGVHDQEAQYF. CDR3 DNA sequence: TGTGCCAGCAGCCAAGGGGTCCACGACCAAGAGGCCCAGTACTTC.

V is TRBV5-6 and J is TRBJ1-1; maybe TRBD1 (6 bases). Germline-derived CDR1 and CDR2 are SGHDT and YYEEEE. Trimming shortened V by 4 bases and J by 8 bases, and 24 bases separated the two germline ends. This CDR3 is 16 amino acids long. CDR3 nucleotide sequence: TGTGCCAGCAGCCTCGCTTGGTTTGCTAGCGGGACAGAAGCTTTCTTT. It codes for CASSLAWFASGTEAFF. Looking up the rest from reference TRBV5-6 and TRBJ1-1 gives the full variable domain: DAGVTQSPTHLIKTRGQQVTLRCSPKSGHDTVSWYQQALGQGPQFIFQYYEEEERQRGNFPDRFSGHQFPNYSSELNVNALLLGDSALYLCASSLAWFASGTEAFFGQGTRLTVV.

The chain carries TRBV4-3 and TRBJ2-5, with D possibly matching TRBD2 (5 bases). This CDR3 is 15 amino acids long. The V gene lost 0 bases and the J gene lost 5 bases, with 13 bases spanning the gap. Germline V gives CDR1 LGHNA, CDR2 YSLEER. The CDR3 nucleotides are TGCGCCAGCAGCCAAGATCCCGTAGGCGGGGAGACCCAGTACTTC. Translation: CASSQDPVGGETQYF.